Listed below are T cell receptor beta chains from one sample, sequenced in a study of T cell repertoires in cytomegalovirus infection. TCRdb passed the reads through MiXCR, listing each CDR3 protein once. The sample includes roughly 920,000 distinct CDR3 sequences, 30% to 40% seen only once; the top ten take roughly an eighth. These receptors' targets are unknown. The sample was cultured CD8+ T cells from PBMCs, taken from culture after CMV antigen stimulation. These receptors all come from a human donor in good health (CMV status not recorded). Some clones in this sample may be carry-over from other donors' samples. The CDR3 runs from the conserved cysteine through the conserved F or W. A D gene is named only where the DNA matches it firmly. Clone sizes are given selectively: once, few, many, or a class where the clone is expanded.

d_call: TRBD2; j_call: TRBJ2-1; v_call: TRBV7-9; cdr3_length: 16; clone_size: few; cdr3_nt: TGTGCCAGCAGAACACCTAGCGGGGGGTCTAACAATGAGCAGTTCTTC; cdr3_aa: CASRTPSGGSNNEQFF
d_call: TRBD2; j_call: TRBJ2-3; v_call: TRBV7-2; cdr3_length: 15; clone_size: many; cdr3_nt: TGTGCCAGCAGCCTTACGCTAGCGGACACAGATACGCAGTATTTT; cdr3_aa: CASSLTLADTDTQYF
d_call: NA; j_call: TRBJ1-1; v_call: TRBV11-1; cdr3_length: 14; clone_size: many; cdr3_nt: TGTGCCAGCAGCTTAAACGGTATGAACACTGAAGCTTTCTTT; cdr3_aa: CASSLNGMNTEAFF
d_call: TRBD2; j_call: TRBJ2-3; v_call: TRBV7-9; cdr3_length: 17; clone_size: NA; cdr3_nt: TGTGCCAGCAGCTTTCCCCCTAGCGGGCCCGACACAGATACGCAGTATTTT; cdr3_aa: CASSFPPSGPDTDTQYF
d_call: NA; j_call: TRBJ2-1; v_call: TRBV19; cdr3_length: 16; clone_size: NA; cdr3_nt: TGTGCCAGTAGTATAGATCGGAGGGGCAGGGGCGATGAGCAGTTCTTC; cdr3_aa: CASSIDRRGRGDEQFF
d_call: NA; j_call: TRBJ2-5; v_call: TRBV5-3; cdr3_length: 14; clone_size: few; cdr3_nt: TGTGCCAGCAGCTTGAAGGAGCCGGTTGGGACCCAGTACTTC; cdr3_aa: CASSLKEPVGTQYF
d_call: TRBD1; j_call: TRBJ1-2; v_call: TRBV20-1; cdr3_length: 17; clone_size: NA; cdr3_nt: TGCAGTGCTAGAGTGGGGGGTTGGACAGGTCCTAACTATGGCTACACCTTC; cdr3_aa: CSARVGGWTGPNYGYTF
d_call: TRBD1; j_call: TRBJ1-1; v_call: TRBV7-8; cdr3_length: 15; clone_size: NA; cdr3_nt: TGTGCCAGCAGCCTCCCTAGGACAGGGAGGTCTGAAGCTTTCTTT; cdr3_aa: CASSLPRTGRSEAFF
d_call: TRBD2; j_call: TRBJ2-2; v_call: TRBV4-1; cdr3_length: 16; clone_size: once; cdr3_nt: TGCGCCAGCAGCCAAGTGGTTCTAGCGGGGGGCTTGGAGCTGTTTTTT; cdr3_aa: CASSQVVLAGGLELFF
d_call: TRBD1; j_call: TRBJ1-5; v_call: TRBV20-1; cdr3_length: 16; clone_size: NA; cdr3_nt: TGCAGTGCGACTACCTTTCGACAGGGAACACATCAGCCCCAGCATTTT; cdr3_aa: CSATTFRQGTHQPQHF
d_call: TRBD2; j_call: TRBJ2-1; v_call: TRBV24-1; cdr3_length: 16; clone_size: NA; cdr3_nt: TGTGCCACCAGTGATATGAGCGGGGGACTATACAATGAGCAGTTCTTC; cdr3_aa: CATSDMSGGLYNEQFF
d_call: TRBD2; j_call: TRBJ2-7; v_call: TRBV6-2/TRBV6-3; cdr3_length: 15; clone_size: few; cdr3_nt: TGTGCCAGCAGTAATTACGGGGGGGCCCTCGACGAGCAGTACTTC; cdr3_aa: CASSNYGGALDEQYF
d_call: NA; j_call: TRBJ1-4; v_call: TRBV6-1; cdr3_length: 17; clone_size: NA; cdr3_nt: TGTGCATCGTCGGTTGGCAGGGCATATCGGGGGAATGAAAAACTGTTTTTT; cdr3_aa: CASSVGRAYRGNEKLFF
d_call: NA; j_call: TRBJ2-1; v_call: TRBV7-8; cdr3_length: 12; clone_size: few; cdr3_nt: TGTGCCGTCGCCTTCCCCCTGGATGAGCAGTTCTTC; cdr3_aa: CAVAFPLDEQFF
d_call: NA; j_call: TRBJ1-2; v_call: TRBV13; cdr3_length: 16; clone_size: NA; cdr3_nt: TGTGCCAGCAGCTTAGCGCAAGGATTCCCCCGGCATGGCTACACCTTC; cdr3_aa: CASSLAQGFPRHGYTF
d_call: NA; j_call: TRBJ2-2; v_call: TRBV7-8; cdr3_length: 14; clone_size: NA; cdr3_nt: TGTGCCAGCAGCTTACGGGCATACGCCGGGGAGCTGTTTTTT; cdr3_aa: CASSLRAYAGELFF
d_call: TRBD1; j_call: TRBJ2-3; v_call: TRBV12-5; cdr3_length: 19; clone_size: NA; cdr3_nt: TGTGCTAGTGATTTGGACCGGGACAGGGTCCTGCTCCCCACAGATACGCAGTATTTT; cdr3_aa: CASDLDRDRVLLPTDTQYF
d_call: NA; j_call: TRBJ1-1; v_call: TRBV19; cdr3_length: 13; clone_size: few; cdr3_nt: TGTGCCAGTAGTATGGGAGGAGACTCTGAAGCTTTCTTT; cdr3_aa: CASSMGGDSEAFF
d_call: TRBD2; j_call: TRBJ2-1; v_call: TRBV12-5; cdr3_length: 17; clone_size: NA; cdr3_nt: TGTGCTAGTGGTTGGAGCGGGGGGTCAAGTCCCCAGAATGAGCAGTTCTTC; cdr3_aa: CASGWSGGSSPQNEQFF
d_call: TRBD1; j_call: TRBJ1-2; v_call: TRBV5-1; cdr3_length: 19; clone_size: NA; cdr3_nt: TGCGCCAGCAGCTTGGGGACCGGGACAGAAATCCTCATTAACTATGGCTACACCTTC; cdr3_aa: CASSLGTGTEILINYGYTF
d_call: TRBD1; j_call: TRBJ1-1; v_call: TRBV14; cdr3_length: 16; clone_size: NA; cdr3_nt: TGTGCCAGCAGTCCTAGGACAGGTATCATGAACACTGAAGCTTTCTTT; cdr3_aa: CASSPRTGIMNTEAFF
d_call: TRBD1; j_call: TRBJ1-5; v_call: TRBV7-4; cdr3_length: 14; clone_size: few; cdr3_nt: TGTGCCAGCAGCGACGGGACAGGGAATCAGCCCCAGCATTTT; cdr3_aa: CASSDGTGNQPQHF
d_call: NA; j_call: TRBJ1-5; v_call: TRBV4-1; cdr3_length: 14; clone_size: NA; cdr3_nt: TGCGCCAGCAGCCAAGTAGGGGGAGAGCAGCCCCAGCATTTT; cdr3_aa: CASSQVGGEQPQHF
d_call: NA; j_call: TRBJ1-2; v_call: TRBV2; cdr3_length: 13; clone_size: NA; cdr3_nt: TGTGCCAGTTTGACTCGGAGAGACTATGGCTACACCTTC; cdr3_aa: CASLTRRDYGYTF
d_call: NA; j_call: TRBJ2-6; v_call: TRBV7-9; cdr3_length: 17; clone_size: NA; cdr3_nt: TGTGCCAGCAGCCAGGGGTTTGGGGGGCCTGGGGCCAACGTCCTGACTTTC; cdr3_aa: CASSQGFGGPGANVLTF
d_call: NA; j_call: TRBJ2-3; v_call: TRBV6-5; cdr3_length: 14; clone_size: NA; cdr3_nt: TGTGCCAGCAGTTACCCGTTAGGGGGGGGTACGCAGTATTTT; cdr3_aa: CASSYPLGGGTQYF
d_call: TRBD2; j_call: TRBJ2-2; v_call: TRBV29-1; cdr3_length: 11; clone_size: NA; cdr3_nt: TGCAGCGTCACGGGGGGCGGGGAGCTGTTTTTT; cdr3_aa: CSVTGGGELFF
d_call: NA; j_call: TRBJ1-2; v_call: TRBV6-2/TRBV6-3; cdr3_length: 14; clone_size: few; cdr3_nt: TGTGCCAGCAGTTACCAAGGACTTCGAGATGGCTACACCTTC; cdr3_aa: CASSYQGLRDGYTF
d_call: NA; j_call: TRBJ2-3; v_call: TRBV4-3; cdr3_length: 16; clone_size: few; cdr3_nt: TGCGCCAGCAGCCAAGTTTACAGGACTAGCACAGATACGCAGTATTTT; cdr3_aa: CASSQVYRTSTDTQYF
d_call: NA; j_call: TRBJ1-4; v_call: TRBV27; cdr3_length: 16; clone_size: NA; cdr3_nt: TGTGCCAGCAGTTTATCGTGGGGGCCAGTTAATGAAAAACTGTTTTTT; cdr3_aa: CASSLSWGPVNEKLFF
d_call: TRBD1; j_call: TRBJ2-5; v_call: TRBV7-7; cdr3_length: 13; clone_size: NA; cdr3_nt: TGTGCTAGCAGCCAAACAGGGGCTCGGACCCAGTACTTC; cdr3_aa: CASSQTGARTQYF
d_call: NA; j_call: TRBJ1-3; v_call: TRBV10-3; cdr3_length: 16; clone_size: NA; cdr3_nt: TGTGCCATCAGTGACTCTACAGGGAGGGGTGGAAACACCATATATTTT; cdr3_aa: CAISDSTGRGGNTIYF
d_call: TRBD2; j_call: TRBJ2-1; v_call: TRBV20-1; cdr3_length: 19; clone_size: NA; cdr3_nt: TGCAGTGCGCCCGGCATTAGCGGGGGGAACCCCAGCTCCTACAATGAGCAGTTCTTC; cdr3_aa: CSAPGISGGNPSSYNEQFF
d_call: NA; j_call: TRBJ1-3; v_call: TRBV5-6; cdr3_length: 14; clone_size: NA; cdr3_nt: TGTGCCAGCAGCTTTCGGCAGCCTGGAAACACCATATATTTT; cdr3_aa: CASSFRQPGNTIYF
d_call: NA; j_call: TRBJ1-2; v_call: TRBV5-3; cdr3_length: 15; clone_size: NA; cdr3_nt: TGTGCCAGCAGCTTACCCGGGCAGGAAAGCTATGGCTACACCTTC; cdr3_aa: CASSLPGQESYGYTF
d_call: TRBD2; j_call: TRBJ2-1; v_call: TRBV12-3/TRBV12-4; cdr3_length: 16; clone_size: few; cdr3_nt: TGTGCCAGCAGTTATCCGGGCGGGGGAGCTTACAATGAGCAGTTCTTC; cdr3_aa: CASSYPGGGAYNEQFF
d_call: TRBD1; j_call: TRBJ2-7; v_call: TRBV2; cdr3_length: 11; clone_size: few; cdr3_nt: TGTGCCAGCCAGACAGGGCGGGAGCAGTACTTC; cdr3_aa: CASQTGREQYF
d_call: NA; j_call: TRBJ2-2; v_call: TRBV27; cdr3_length: 13; clone_size: few; cdr3_nt: TGTGCCAGCAGTCCCCCTTATGACGGGGAGCTGTTTTTT; cdr3_aa: CASSPPYDGELFF
d_call: NA; j_call: TRBJ1-5; v_call: TRBV12-5; cdr3_length: 13; clone_size: few; cdr3_nt: TGTGCTAGTGGTTTGGGGCTCAATCAGCCCCAGCATTTT; cdr3_aa: CASGLGLNQPQHF
d_call: TRBD1; j_call: TRBJ2-2; v_call: TRBV19; cdr3_length: 15; clone_size: NA; cdr3_nt: TGTGCCAGTAGACGGACAGGGCGGGACACCGGGGAGCTGTTTTTT; cdr3_aa: CASRRTGRDTGELFF
d_call: NA; j_call: TRBJ1-1; v_call: TRBV5-1; cdr3_length: 17; clone_size: few; cdr3_nt: TGCGCCAGCAGCTTGGGAGAGTTTAGGGTGAGGGAGACTGAAGCTTTCTTT; cdr3_aa: CASSLGEFRVRETEAFF
d_call: TRBD1; j_call: TRBJ1-2; v_call: TRBV19; cdr3_length: 13; clone_size: NA; cdr3_nt: TGTGCCAGTAGTATCGGGACAGGGATTGGCTACACCTTC; cdr3_aa: CASSIGTGIGYTF
d_call: TRBD2; j_call: TRBJ2-7; v_call: TRBV4-1; cdr3_length: 17; clone_size: many; cdr3_nt: TGCGCCAGCAGCCAAGGGTTTAAGCGGGGGGCCGACGACGAGCAGTACTTC; cdr3_aa: CASSQGFKRGADDEQYF
d_call: TRBD1; j_call: TRBJ2-7; v_call: TRBV27; cdr3_length: 15; clone_size: once; cdr3_nt: TGTGCCAGCAGACCGGACAGGGGGAGAAGGGACGAGCAGTACTTC; cdr3_aa: CASRPDRGRRDEQYF
d_call: NA; j_call: TRBJ2-7; v_call: TRBV7-2; cdr3_length: 15; clone_size: many; cdr3_nt: TGTGCCAGCAGCTTACGAGGTGGGGGGGCGAGGGAGCAGTACTTC; cdr3_aa: CASSLRGGGAREQYF
d_call: NA; j_call: TRBJ2-5; v_call: TRBV7-4; cdr3_length: 14; clone_size: NA; cdr3_nt: TGTGCCAGCAGCCTTTTAGGTGTTCAAGAGACCCAGTACTTC; cdr3_aa: CASSLLGVQETQYF